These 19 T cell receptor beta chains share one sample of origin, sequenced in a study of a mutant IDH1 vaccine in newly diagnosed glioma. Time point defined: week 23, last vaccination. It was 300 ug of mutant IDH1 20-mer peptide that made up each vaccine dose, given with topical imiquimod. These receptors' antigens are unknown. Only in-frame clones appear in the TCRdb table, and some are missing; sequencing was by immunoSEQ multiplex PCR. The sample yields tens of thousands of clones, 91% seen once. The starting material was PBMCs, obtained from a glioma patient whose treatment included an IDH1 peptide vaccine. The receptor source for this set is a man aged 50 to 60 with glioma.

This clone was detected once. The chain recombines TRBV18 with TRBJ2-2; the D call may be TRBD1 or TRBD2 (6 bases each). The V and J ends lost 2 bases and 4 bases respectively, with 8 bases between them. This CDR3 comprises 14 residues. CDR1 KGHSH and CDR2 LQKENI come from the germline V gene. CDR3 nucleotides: TGTGCCAGCTCACCATGGGGGGCCACCGGGGAGCTGTTTTTT. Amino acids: CASSPWGATGELFF.

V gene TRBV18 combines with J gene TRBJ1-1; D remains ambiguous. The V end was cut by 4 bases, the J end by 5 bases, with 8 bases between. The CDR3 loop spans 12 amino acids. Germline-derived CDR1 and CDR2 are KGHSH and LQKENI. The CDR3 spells CASSRLETEAFF. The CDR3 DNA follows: TGTGCCAGCTCACGGTTGGAGACTGAAGCTTTCTTT.

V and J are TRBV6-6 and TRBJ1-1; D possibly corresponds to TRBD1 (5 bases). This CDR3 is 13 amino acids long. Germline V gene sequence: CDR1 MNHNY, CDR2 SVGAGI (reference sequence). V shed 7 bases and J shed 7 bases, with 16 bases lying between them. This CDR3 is CASTLRGASEAFF. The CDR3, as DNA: TGTGCCAGCACCCTTCGTGGGGCCAGTGAAGCTTTCTTT.

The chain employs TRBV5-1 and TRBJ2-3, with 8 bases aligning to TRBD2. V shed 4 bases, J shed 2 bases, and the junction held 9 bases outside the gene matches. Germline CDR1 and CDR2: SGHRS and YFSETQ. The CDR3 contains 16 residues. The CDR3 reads CASSRGGSGNTDTQYF. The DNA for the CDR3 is TGCGCCAGCAGCCGGGGCGGTAGCGGGAACACAGATACGCAGTATTTT.

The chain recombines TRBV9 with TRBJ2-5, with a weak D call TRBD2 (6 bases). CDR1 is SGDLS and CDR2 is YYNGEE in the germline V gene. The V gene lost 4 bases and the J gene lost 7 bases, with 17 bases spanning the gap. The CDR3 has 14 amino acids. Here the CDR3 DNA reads TGTGCCAGCAGCTCCGGGACTGTAAGCAGGACCCAGTACTTC. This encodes CASSSGTVSRTQYF.

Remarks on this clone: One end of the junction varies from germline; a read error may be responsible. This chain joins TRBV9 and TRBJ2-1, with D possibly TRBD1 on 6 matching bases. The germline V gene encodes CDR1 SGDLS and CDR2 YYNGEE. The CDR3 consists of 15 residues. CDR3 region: CASSVAYRASNELFF. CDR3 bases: TGTGCCAGCAGCGTAGCTTACAGGGCTAGCAATGAGCTGTTCTTC.

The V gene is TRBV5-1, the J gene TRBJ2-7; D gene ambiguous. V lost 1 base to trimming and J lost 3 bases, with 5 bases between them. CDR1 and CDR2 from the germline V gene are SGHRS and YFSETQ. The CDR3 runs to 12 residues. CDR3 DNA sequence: TGCGCCAGCAGCTTGATCGACTACGAGCAGTACTTC. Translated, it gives CASSLIDYEQYF.

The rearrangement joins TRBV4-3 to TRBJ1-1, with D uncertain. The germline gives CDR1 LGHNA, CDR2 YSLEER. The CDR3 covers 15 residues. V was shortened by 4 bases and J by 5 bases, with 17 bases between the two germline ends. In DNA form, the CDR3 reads TGCGCCAGCAGCCTCTTACGGGGATCGGTGACTGAAGCTTTCTTT. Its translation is CASSLLRGSVTEAFF.

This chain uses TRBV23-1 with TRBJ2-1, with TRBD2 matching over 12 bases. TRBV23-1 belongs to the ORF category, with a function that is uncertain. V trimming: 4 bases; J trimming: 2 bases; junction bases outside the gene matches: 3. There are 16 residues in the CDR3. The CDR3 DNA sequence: TGCGCCAGCAGTCTGACTAGCGGGAGACCCTACAATGAGCAGTTCTTC. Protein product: CASSLTSGRPYNEQFF.

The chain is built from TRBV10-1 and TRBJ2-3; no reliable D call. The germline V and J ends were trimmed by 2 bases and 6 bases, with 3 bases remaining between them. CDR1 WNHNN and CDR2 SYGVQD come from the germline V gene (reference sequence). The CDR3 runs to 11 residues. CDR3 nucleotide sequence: TGCGCCAGCAGTGAGGGTGATACGCAGTATTTT. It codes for CASSEGDTQYF.

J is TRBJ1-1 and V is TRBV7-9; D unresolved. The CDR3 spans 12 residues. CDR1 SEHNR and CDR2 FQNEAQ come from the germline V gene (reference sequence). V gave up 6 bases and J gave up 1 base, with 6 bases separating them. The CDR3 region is CASSWGNTEAFF. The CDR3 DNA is TGTGCCAGCAGTTGGGGGAACACTGAAGCTTTCTTT.

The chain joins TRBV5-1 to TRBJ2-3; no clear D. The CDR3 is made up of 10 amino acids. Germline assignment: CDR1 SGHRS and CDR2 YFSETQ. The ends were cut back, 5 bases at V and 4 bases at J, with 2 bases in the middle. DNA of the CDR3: TGCGCCAGCAGGGCAGATACGCAGTATTTT. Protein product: CASRADTQYF.

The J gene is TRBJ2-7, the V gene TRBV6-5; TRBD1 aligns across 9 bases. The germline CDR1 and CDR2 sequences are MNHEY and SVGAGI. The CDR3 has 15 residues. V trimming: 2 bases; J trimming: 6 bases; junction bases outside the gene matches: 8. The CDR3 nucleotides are TGTGCCAGCAGTTACCGTCCCGGACAGGGGCGCGAGCAGTACTTC. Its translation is CASSYRPGQGREQYF.

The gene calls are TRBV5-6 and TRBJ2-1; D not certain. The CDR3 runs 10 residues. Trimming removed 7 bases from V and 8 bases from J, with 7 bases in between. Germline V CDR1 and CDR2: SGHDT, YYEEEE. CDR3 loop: CASPPHEQFF. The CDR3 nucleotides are TGTGCCAGCCCCCCCCATGAGCAGTTCTTC.

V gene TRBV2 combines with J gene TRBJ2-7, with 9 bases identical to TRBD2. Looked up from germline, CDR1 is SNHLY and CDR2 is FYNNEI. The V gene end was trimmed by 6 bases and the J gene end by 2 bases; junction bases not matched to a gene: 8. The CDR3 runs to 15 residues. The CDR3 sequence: CASRLEPSGAYEQYF. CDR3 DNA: TGTGCCAGCAGGCTTGAGCCTAGCGGGGCCTACGAGCAGTACTTC.

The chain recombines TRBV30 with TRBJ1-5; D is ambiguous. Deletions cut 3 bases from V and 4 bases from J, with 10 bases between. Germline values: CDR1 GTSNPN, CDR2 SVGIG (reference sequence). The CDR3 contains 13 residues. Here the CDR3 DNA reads TGTGCCTGGAGCCCGAGTGGTAATCAGCCCCAGCATTTT. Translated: CAWSPSGNQPQHF.

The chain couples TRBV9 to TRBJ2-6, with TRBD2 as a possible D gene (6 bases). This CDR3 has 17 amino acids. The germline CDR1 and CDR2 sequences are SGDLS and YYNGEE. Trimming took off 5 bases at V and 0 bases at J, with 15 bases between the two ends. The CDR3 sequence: CASSIPGDPSGANVLTF. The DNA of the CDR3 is TGTGCCAGCAGTATCCCGGGGGATCCCTCTGGGGCCAACGTCCTGACTTTC.

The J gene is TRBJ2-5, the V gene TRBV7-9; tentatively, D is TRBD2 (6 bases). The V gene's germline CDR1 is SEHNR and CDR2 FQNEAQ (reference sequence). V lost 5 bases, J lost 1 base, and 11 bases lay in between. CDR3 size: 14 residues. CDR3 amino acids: CASSGGRSQETQYF. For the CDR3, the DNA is TGTGCCAGCAGCGGGGGGAGGTCCCAAGAGACCCAGTACTTC.

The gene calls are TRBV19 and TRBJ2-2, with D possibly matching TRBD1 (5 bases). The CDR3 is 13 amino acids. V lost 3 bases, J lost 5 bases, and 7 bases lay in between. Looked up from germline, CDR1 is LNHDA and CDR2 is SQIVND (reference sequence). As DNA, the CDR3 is TGTGCCAGTAGTATGAGACAGACCGGGGAGCTGTTTTTT. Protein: CASSMRQTGELFF.